The table lists the clone carrying this TCR beta chain with a count of one. The record originates from a study of blood T cell repertoires in COVID-19. In the study overall: Acute and convalescent COVID-19 samples came from the United States, Italy and Spain.

In the authors' workflow: Nucleated cell counts were estimated from reference gene primer amplification. Profiling relied on immunoSEQ multiplex PCR, and the TCRdb table lists in-frame clones only, not all of them. V, J and clone size reflect that table, while D and trimming were determined from the DNA. The data show 100,000 or so clones, 70% to 90% seen once. V was shortened by 5 bases and J by 12 bases, with 22 bases between the two germline ends. This CDR3 contains 15 residues. The germline CDR1 and CDR2 sequences are LGHNT and FRNRAP. V and J are TRBV12-5 and TRBJ1-4; maybe TRBD1 (5 bases). The sequence derives from a man between 35 and 55 years old with active or convalescent COVID-19. Material for sequencing was peripheral blood. The CDR3 is CASGKGDLGGKELFF. The CDR3 bases are TGTGCTAGTGGTAAAGGGGACCTCGGGGGAAAGGAACTGTTTTTT.